The 29 T cell receptor beta chains given below trace back to one sample, sequenced in a study of blood T cell repertoires in COVID-19. Using immunoSEQ multiplex PCR, the repertoire was profiled, and TCRdb retains in-frame clones only, with some absent. The sample consists of 65,000 to 85,000 clones, roughly 90% of them appearing once. The material sequenced was peripheral blood. Every receptor here comes from a man aged 50 or older with active COVID-19.

The V call is TRBV19, the J call TRBJ2-3, with unresolved D. The CDR3 covers 14 residues. The V end was cut by 6 bases, the J end by 6 bases, with 16 bases between. CDR1 is LNHDA and CDR2 is SQIVND in the germline V gene (reference sequence). The CDR3 protein is CASSKKALEDTQYF. The CDR3, as DNA: TGTGCCAGTAGCAAGAAGGCTTTGGAGGATACGCAGTATTTT.

V usage is TRBV7-9 and J usage is TRBJ1-3, with D tentatively TRBD1 (5 bases). The germline gives CDR1 SEHNR, CDR2 FQNEAQ (reference sequence). V lost 5 bases and J 4 bases, leaving 24 bases between the germline ends. CDR3 size: 18 residues. The CDR3 region has the DNA TGTGCCAGCAGCAATATACGGGACTCCGAACTTCTCGGAAACACCATATATTTT. It specifies CASSNIRDSELLGNTIYF.

The chain carries TRBV18 and TRBJ2-7; 8 bases are shared with TRBD1. The CDR3 has 15 residues. With 5 bases clipped from V and 2 bases from J, the junction kept 8 bases outside the gene matches. Germline V gene data show CDR1 as KGHSH and CDR2 as LQKENI. The CDR3 coding sequence is TGTGCCAGCTCAGAAGGGACAGGCGGAGCCTACGAGCAGTACTTC. This translates into CASSEGTGGAYEQYF.

The chain links TRBV6-5 to TRBJ2-5; maybe TRBD2 (7 bases). V was cut by 4 bases and J by 13 bases, with 19 bases left in between. This CDR3 spans 13 amino acids. Germline CDR1 and CDR2: MNHEY and SVGAGI. The DNA of the CDR3 is TGTGCCAGCAGTTCCAGCGGGGAGTCACAGGGGTACTTC. Protein sequence: CASSSSGESQGYF.

The CDR3 DNA reads as TGTGCCAGCAGCCGCCCCCCGGGTGATACGCAGTATTTT. It translates to CASSRPPGDTQYF. The V gene is TRBV7-2, the J gene TRBJ2-3; D is unresolved. V dropped 5 bases and J dropped 6 bases, with 12 bases sitting between them. The CDR3 runs to 13 residues. Germline CDR1 is SGHTA and CDR2 is FQGNSA.

The chain combines TRBV23-1 with TRBJ1-5, with 8 positions matching TRBD1. TRBV23-1 is filed as an ORF, its function uncertain. Unmatched junction bases numbered 14, after V lost 4 bases and J lost 3 bases. The CDR3 is 18 amino acids. The CDR3 coding sequence is TGCGCCAGCAGTCGGGGCAGGGGGCGATCTAATTACAATCAGCCCCAGCATTTT. Translation gives CASSRGRGRSNYNQPQHF.

The chain joins TRBV6-6 to TRBJ2-5; maybe TRBD2 (6 bases). Germline CDR1 reads MNHNY; CDR2 reads SVGAGI (reference sequence). The CDR3 sequence is 13 residues long. V lost 6 bases and J 1 base, leaving 9 bases between the germline ends. CDR3: CASSKTSQETQYF. The CDR3, as DNA: TGTGCCAGCAGCAAGACTAGCCAAGAGACCCAGTACTTC.

The sample holds one count of this clone. The chain employs TRBV28 and TRBJ2-7, with 11 positions matching TRBD1. Losses at the gene ends were 4 bases for V and 0 bases for J; bases not matched to a gene: 8. CDR1 is MDHEN, CDR2 SYDVKM, per germline. This CDR3 is 17 amino acids long. The CDR3 is CASSSSGTGGLSYEQYF. In DNA form, the CDR3 reads TGTGCCAGCAGTTCATCCGGGACAGGGGGACTCTCCTACGAGCAGTACTTC.

This chain uses TRBV7-3 with TRBJ1-2; 9 nucleotides match TRBD1. Germline V gene lookup returns CDR1 SGHTA and CDR2 FQGTGA. The trim removed 2 bases at V and 2 bases at J, leaving 6 bases unmatched. CDR3 length equals 16 residues. The chain's CDR3 is CASSLGGTGTNYGYTF. The CDR3 DNA is TGTGCCAGCAGCTTAGGAGGGACAGGGACCAACTATGGCTACACCTTC.

The table lists this clone with a count of one. The chain combines TRBV28 with TRBJ1-1, with 7 positions matching TRBD1. Germline V gene sequence: CDR1 MDHEN, CDR2 SYDVKM. Trimming removed 10 bases from V and 1 base from J; junction bases left unmatched: 9. The CDR3 consists of 14 residues. The CDR3 bases are TGTGCCATCCAAGGGGGCGTGGGGAACACTGAAGCTTTCTTT. It is translated as CAIQGGVGNTEAFF. Filled out from reference TRBV28 and TRBJ1-1, the complete variable domain reads DVKVTQSSRYLVKRTGEKVFLECVQDMDHENMFWYRQDPGLGLRLIYFSYDVKMKEKGDIPEGYSVSREKKERFSLILESASTNQTSMYLCAIQGGVGNTEAFFGQGTRLTVV.

The CDR3, as DNA: TGTGCCATCTCGTATAGCAATCAGCCCCAGCATTTT. Amino acid sequence: CAISYSNQPQHF. V gene TRBV6-5 combines with J gene TRBJ1-5; D is undetermined. The CDR3 is 12 amino acids. The germline gives CDR1 MNHEY, CDR2 SVGAGI. V was shortened by 10 bases and J by 0 bases, with 7 bases between the two germline ends.

This chain joins TRBV5-1 and TRBJ1-4, with D hard to call. The germline CDR1 and CDR2 sequences are SGHRS and YFSETQ. The V gene lost 4 bases and the J gene lost 8 bases, with 15 bases spanning the gap. CDR3 length: 14 amino acids. The CDR3 DNA sequence: TGCGCCAGCAGCCCCCCGGGGTTGGGGGAAAAACTGTTTTTT. It encodes CASSPPGLGEKLFF.

The count of this clone is one. The rearrangement links TRBV11-2 to TRBJ2-7; 9 bases fit TRBD1. This CDR3 has 15 amino acids. Germline trimming cut 5 bases from V and 4 bases from J; bases unmatched to any gene: 9. The germline V gene encodes CDR1 SGHAT and CDR2 FQNNGV. This CDR3 reads CASSLLTGGAYEQYF. Written as DNA, the CDR3 is TGTGCCAGCAGCCTCCTCACAGGGGGCGCGTACGAGCAGTACTTC. Full variable domain (remainder filled in from reference TRBV11-2 and TRBJ2-7): EAGVAQSPRYKIIEKRQSVAFWCNPISGHATLYWYQQILGQGPKLLIQFQNNGVVDDSQLPKDRFSAERLKGVDSTLKIQPAKLEDSAVYLCASSLLTGGAYEQYFGPGTRLTVT.

The CDR3 here is CASSWRDREPYNEQFF. CDR3 coding DNA: TGTGCCAGCAGCTGGAGGGACCGGGAACCCTACAATGAGCAGTTCTTC. The chain carries TRBV7-2 and TRBJ2-1, with D maybe TRBD2 (6 bases). The length of the CDR3 is 16 residues. The V and J ends lost 4 bases and 2 bases respectively, with 15 bases between them. Germline assignment: CDR1 SGHTA and CDR2 FQGNSA. The entire variable domain, with the rest obtained from reference TRBV7-2 and TRBJ2-1, is as follows: GAGVSQSPSNKVTEKGKDVELRCDPISGHTALYWYRQSLGQGLEFLIYFQGNSAPDKSGLPSDRFSAERTGGSVSTLTIQRTQQEDSAVYLCASSWRDREPYNEQFFGPGTRLTVL.

This clone has a single count. The chain recombines TRBV18 with TRBJ2-1; D may be TRBD2 (5 bases). The germline V and J ends were trimmed by 5 bases and 8 bases, with 13 bases remaining between them. CDR1 KGHSH and CDR2 LQKENI come from the germline V gene. The CDR3 consists of 13 residues. CDR3 region: CASSADRRDEQFF. CDR3 nucleotides: TGTGCCAGCTCAGCGGACCGGCGGGATGAGCAGTTCTTC.

The chain joins TRBV11-3 to TRBJ2-1, with 14 bases that match TRBD2. The germline gives CDR1 SGHNT, CDR2 YENEEA. V lost 1 base and J lost 9; bases outside the gene matches: 17. CDR3 length: 20 residues. Written as DNA, the CDR3 is TGTGCCAGCAGCTTAGCTGCACGACTAGCGGGGGGGCCCATCGTGAGTGAGCAGTTCTTC. The encoded protein is CASSLAARLAGGPIVSEQFF.

The gene calls are TRBV3-1 (or the pseudogene TRBV3-2) and TRBJ2-3; 9 bases fit TRBD2. Unmatched junction bases numbered 5, after V lost 2 bases and J lost 2 bases. The germline CDR1 and CDR2 sequences are LGHDT and YNNKEL (reference sequence). The CDR3 runs to 16 residues. The CDR3 sequence: CASSQMLAGNTDTQYF. The CDR3 nucleotides read TGTGCCAGCAGCCAAATGCTAGCGGGAAACACAGATACGCAGTATTTT.

Only one count was recorded for this clone. This sequence joins TRBV28 and TRBJ2-7; 11 positions agree with TRBD1. Germline V gene lookup returns CDR1 MDHEN and CDR2 SYDVKM. The CDR3 has 15 amino acids. J gave up 7 bases and V 4 bases, and 9 bases lay outside the gene matches. CDR3 in DNA: TGTGCCAGCAGTTCGATCGGACAGGGGGCGAGGGAGCAGTACTTC. Amino acid sequence: CASSSIGQGAREQYF.

The chain is built from TRBV7-2 and TRBJ1-2; 10 bases match TRBD1. Losses at the gene ends were 5 bases for V and 7 bases for J; bases not matched to a gene: 10. This CDR3 contains 15 residues. Germline CDR1 and CDR2: SGHTA and FQGNSA. DNA for the CDR3: TGTGCCAGCAGCAAATCGACAGGGGGCGGTTTTGGCTACACCTTC. It codes for CASSKSTGGGFGYTF.

The CDR3 DNA sequence: TGCAGCGTTGAGGGGGACAGGGACTATGGCTACACCTTC. Translating it yields CSVEGDRDYGYTF. This sequence joins TRBV29-1 and TRBJ1-2, with 9 nucleotides matching TRBD1. The CDR3 length is 13 residues. The V and J ends lost 3 bases and 3 bases, in that order; junction bases with no gene match: 2. Germline V lookup: CDR1 SQVTM, CDR2 ANQGSEA.

The gene calls are TRBV6-6 and TRBJ2-1, with 13 positions matching TRBD2. Germline V gene sequence: CDR1 MNHNY, CDR2 SVGAGI (reference sequence). The CDR3 length is 15 residues. V lost 8 bases and J lost 10; bases outside the gene matches: 11. CDR3 sequence (DNA): TGTGCCAGCGGCTCCCGGACTAGCGGGAGTAGCGAGCAGTTCTTC. Translating it yields CASGSRTSGSSEQFF.

The gene calls are TRBV6-6 and TRBJ2-3; 11 bases line up with TRBD2. CDR3 length: 16 residues. Germline V CDR1 and CDR2: MNHNY, SVGAGI (reference sequence). Trimming took 6 bases from V and 2 from J; bases not matched to a gene: 7. CDR3 sequence (DNA): TGTGCCAGCAGGCCAGGGACTAGCGGAAACACAGATACGCAGTATTTT. Translating gives CASRPGTSGNTDTQYF.

This clone is a singleton in its sample. The rearrangement links TRBV7-9 to TRBJ2-4; tentatively, D is TRBD1 (5 bases). V lost 5 bases and J lost 9, with 14 bases in between. Germline V gives CDR1 SEHNR, CDR2 FQNEAQ (reference sequence). This CDR3 has 13 amino acids. DNA of the CDR3: TGTGCCAGCAGCCCCGGCCAGGGTGGCATTCAGTACTTC. Protein sequence: CASSPGQGGIQYF.

The J gene is TRBJ2-7, the V gene TRBV11-2; TRBD2 agrees at 7 bases. Germline CDR1 SGHAT, CDR2 FQNNGV. The CDR3 has 14 amino acids. The V segment lost 5 bases and the J segment 7 bases; nucleotides outside the gene matches: 11. In DNA form, the CDR3 reads TGTGCCAGCAGCGTTTCTAGCGGATCTCTGGAGCAGTACTTC. Its protein product is CASSVSSGSLEQYF.

The rearrangement uses TRBV18 and TRBJ2-1, with a weak D call TRBD2 (6 bases). This CDR3 comprises 13 residues. Germline V gene lookup returns CDR1 KGHSH and CDR2 LQKENI. Trimming removed 2 bases from V and 8 bases from J, with 10 bases in between. The CDR3 spells CASSPNWGDEQFF. As DNA, the CDR3 is TGTGCCAGCTCACCAAACTGGGGGGATGAGCAGTTCTTC.

The chain uses TRBV13 and TRBJ2-4; 10 positions agree with TRBD1. Germline loops: CDR1 PRHDT, CDR2 FYEKMQ (reference sequence). This CDR3 region has 13 residues. Germline trimming cut 3 bases from V and 8 bases from J; bases unmatched to any gene: 1. Written as DNA, the CDR3 is TGTGCCAGCAGCTTGGGGACAGGGGACATTCAGTACTTC. Translation gives CASSLGTGDIQYF.

This clone has a single count. This chain joins TRBV6-2 or TRBV6-3 and TRBJ2-1; 10 nucleotides align to TRBD2. Germline V gene data show CDR1 as MNHEY and CDR2 as SVGEGT. V trimming: 2 bases; J trimming: 5 bases; junction bases outside the gene matches: 6. This CDR3 spans 16 amino acids. CDR3 sequence: CASSYIRTSGNNEQFF. DNA for the CDR3: TGTGCCAGCAGTTACATTCGGACTAGCGGAAACAATGAGCAGTTCTTC.

The chain employs TRBV7-2 and TRBJ2-1; 12 nucleotides align to TRBD2. CDR3 length: 14 amino acids. Germline CDR1 is SGHTA and CDR2 is FQGNSA. Losses at the gene ends were 6 bases for V and 14 bases for J; bases not matched to a gene: 11. The CDR3 is CASSSATSGSKKFF. The CDR3 region has the DNA TGTGCCAGCAGTTCAGCGACTAGCGGGAGTAAGAAGTTCTTC.

The chain combines TRBV5-1 with TRBJ2-2, with D possibly matching TRBD1 (6 bases). Between the trimmed V and J ends, which lost 1 base and 6 bases, there was a span of 13 bases. CDR1 and CDR2 (germline): SGHRS, YFSETQ. This CDR3 has 15 amino acids. CDR3 DNA sequence: TGCGCCAGCAGCTTGCGAACAGGGTTTGCCGGGGAGCTGTTTTTT. Amino acids: CASSLRTGFAGELFF.